This TCR beta chain came from a study of T cells in Graves' hyperthyroidism and ophthalmopathy (dated by TCRdb to about 2019). A note on the overall study: Peripheral blood was sampled at the time of initial diagnosis, prior to any treatment. TCR V-J signatures able to tell the groups apart were searched for in a discovery cohort of approximately 95 patients, of whom about 40 had Graves' ophthalmopathy and around 56 had stable Graves' hyperthyroidism. An independent validation cohort of about 20 hyperthyroidism patients and 17 patients who later progressed to ophthalmopathy tested prospective prediction of ophthalmopathy. The 85 to 100 discovery patients were randomly split 7:3 into training and test sets. The study also compared thyroid tissue and blood T-cell repertoires from roughly 6 Graves' hyperthyroidism patients. After sampling, hyperthyroidism patients received methimazole starting at 30 mg daily, and ophthalmopathy patients received high-dose intravenous methylprednisolone. The paper reports TCR Vbeta CDR3 sequencing of roughly 140 peripheral blood samples: approximately 41 ophthalmopathy, 70 to 85 hyperthyroidism and 17 progressor patients.

Amplification of TCR beta CDR3 regions was carried out from RNA transcripts. For the first round of RT-PCR on the TCR CDR3, the HTBI primer set was used together with the Qiagen OneStep RT-PCR kit. The libraries were constructed in a second round of multiplex PCR and then size-selected and purified. Libraries were sequenced paired-end with 100 bp reads on an Illumina HiSeq2000. The authors' analysis ran thus. SOAPnuke was used to process the raw data, removing reads that contained adapters or uncalled bases, had a mean Phred below 15, or lacked an exact match to the constant primer or identifier. High-quality paired reads were merged using COPE v1.2.5, and each unique nucleotide sequence was defined as a clonotype. MiTCR v1.1 was used to align clonotypes to the IMGT TRBV, TRBD and TRBJ reference segments. Analysis was restricted to V-J combinations with a frequency above 0.0001, which covered roughly 99% of repertoires. The TCS score was defined as the ratio of F50 (clonal expansion) to E x V (chaos), calculated using BLOSUM62-based TCRdist between CDR3 peptides within each V-J. Welch's t-statistics and random forest reduced roughly 500 V-J features to 10 to 15, which were used in a naive Bayes classifier (R e1071). The raw public data were reprocessed by TCRdb itself: fastp quality trimming at Q25, MiXCR clonotype calling, in-frame beta chains only. All rows with the same CDR3 protein become a single entry with the most common DNA and genes. The V and J calls and clone size are TCRdb's, not the authors'. The sample contains 300,000 to 350,000 distinct CDR3 sequences, 14% of them found a single time. Approximately 23% of the sample goes to the ten largest clones.

The CDR3 spans 15 residues, from the cysteine through the phenylalanine. CDR3 DNA is the only sequence kept; it has 45 bases, read in frame from the first base. V drops 0 bases and J drops 1 base, leaving 7 bases in between. CDR1 and CDR2, per the germline V gene (reference sequence), are SGHNT and YYREEE. Graves' hyperthyroidism was defined as stable when no progression to ophthalmopathy occurred over 18 months of follow-up. The hyperthyroidism patients were between 18 and 65 years old and newly diagnosed, with a disease duration of less than 2 months. Patients with uncontrolled infections, other autoimmune diseases, pregnancy or lactation were excluded. Diagnoses were established on the basis of clinical symptoms, serum thyroxine and TRAb, thyroid ultrasound, and orbital computed tomography. PBMCs were separated from roughly 10 ml of fresh peripheral blood using Ficoll-Paque density gradient centrifugation. Total RNA was extracted using Trizol reagent, and RNA quality was assessed on an Agilent 2100 Bioanalyzer.

Summary of the overall study and its limitations: Sample size was not statistically predetermined, and investigators were not blinded to group allocation. A 13 V-J signature model separated ophthalmopathy from stable hyperthyroidism, with around 88% sensitivity and 81.08% specificity in cross-validation and 80%/75% in testing. Blood samples also contained most of the expanded thyroid clonotypes (frequency above 0.001), which suggests that blood repertoires may reflect thyroid immune responses. In validation, the model predicted progression to ophthalmopathy a median of about 6.5 months before onset, with roughly 70% sensitivity and about 72% specificity.

This clonotype was observed a few times. What antigen it recognizes has not been identified. It has no much larger one-base neighbor in the sample; base qualities were not kept. This TCR was sampled from a woman aged 25 to 39 with Graves' hyperthyroidism. The rearrangement combines TRBV5-4 with TRBJ2-2; the D region possibly corresponds to TRBD1 (5 bases align). Input material: blood. The bases are TGTGCCAGCAGCTTGGCAGGGCTGAACACCGGGGAGCTGTTTTTT. This gives the protein CASSLAGLNTGELFF.